Each of the 30 T cell receptor beta chains below was sequenced from the same sample in a study of CD8 T cells in ankylosing spondylitis. TCRdb passed the 5' RACE reads through MiXCR, listing each CDR3 protein once. This sample has 150,000 to 200,000 distinct CDR3 sequences, with around a sixth found just once. Sequenced material: blood, either unsorted or a sorted T cell fraction (not recorded which). The receptors here all came from a male donor under 30 with ankylosing spondylitis or in good health (not recorded which).

The V and J genes are TRBV29-1 and TRBJ2-5, with TRBD2 matching 7 bases. CDR1 is SQVTM and CDR2 is ANQGSEA in the germline V gene. The CDR3 covers 13 residues. V lost 3 bases to trimming and J lost 5 bases; unmatched junction nucleotides: 6. Here the CDR3 DNA reads TGCAGCGTTGATATCCTGGGAGGGGAGACCCAGTACTTC. It specifies CSVDILGGETQYF.

The V call is TRBV27, the J call TRBJ2-1, with D perhaps TRBD2 (5 bases). CDR3 length: 15 amino acids. Germline values: CDR1 MNHEY, CDR2 SMNVEV (reference sequence). V was pared by 5 bases and J by 6 bases, with 17 bases between. The CDR3 DNA is TGTGCCAGCAGTCAGAGCGGCTACCCTTCCAATGAGCAGTTCTTC. This encodes CASSQSGYPSNEQFF.

There are many counts of this clonotype. The CDR3 nucleotides read TGCAGTGCTAGGGCAGGCAGGACCAACACTGAAGCTTTCTTT. This codes for CSARAGRTNTEAFF. The rearrangement links TRBV20-1 to TRBJ1-1; no clear D gene. Germline V lookup: CDR1 DFQATT, CDR2 SNEGSKA (reference sequence). The CDR3 runs to 14 residues. Trimming removed 3 bases from V and 2 bases from J, with 13 bases in between.

This clonotype has ten or more counts. The chain recombines TRBV2 with TRBJ1-1; no clear D. Trimming removed 11 bases from V and 10 bases from J, with 14 bases in between. This CDR3 is 10 amino acids long. Germline V gene sequence: CDR1 SNHLY, CDR2 FYNNEI. The CDR3 DNA sequence: TGTGCCGGTATTGAGGCCGGAGCTTTCTTT. It codes for CAGIEAGAFF. Complete variable domain (other parts from reference TRBV2 and TRBJ1-1): EPEVTQTPSHQVTQMGQEVILRCVPISNHLYFYWYRQILGQKVEFLVSFYNNEISEKSEIFDDQFSVERPDGSNFTLKIRSTKLEDSAMYFCAGIEAGAFFGQGTRLTVV.

There are a few counts of this clonotype. The V gene is TRBV6-5, the J gene TRBJ2-1; D tentatively reads TRBD1 or TRBD2 (6 bases each). The CDR3 is 16 residues long. Trimming took off 6 bases at V and 9 bases at J, with 24 bases between the two ends. Germline V gives CDR1 MNHEY, CDR2 SVGAGI. The CDR3 here is CASRSLQGGNYGEQFF. The CDR3 DNA reads TGTGCCAGCAGATCGCTACAGGGCGGGAATTACGGTGAGCAGTTCTTC.

This clonotype was seen at least ten times. The chain uses TRBV12-3 or TRBV12-4 and TRBJ2-5, with TRBD1 as a possible D gene (5 bases). The length of the CDR3 is 12 residues. The V end lost 8 bases, the J end lost 5 bases, and 12 bases lay between the germline ends. The DNA for the CDR3 is TGTGCCAGCGGGCTGGGGCAGGAGACCCAGTACTTC. It yields the protein CASGLGQETQYF.

This clonotype was found many times. The gene calls are TRBV3-1 and TRBJ2-3; no clear D gene. This CDR3 has 13 residues. V lost 0 bases and J lost 5, with 6 bases in between. Germline CDR1 LGHDT, CDR2 YNNKEL (reference sequence). The CDR3 region is CASSQDRIDTQYF. The CDR3 coding sequence is TGTGCCAGCAGCCAAGATAGGATAGATACGCAGTATTTT.

V gene TRBV4-1 combines with J gene TRBJ2-3; 8 nucleotides align to TRBD2. This CDR3 has 16 amino acids. Trimming cost V 4 bases and J 5 bases; bases outside gene matches: 11. Germline V lookup: CDR1 MGHRA, CDR2 YSYEKL. The CDR3 is CASSPLTGGLVDTQYF. As DNA, the CDR3 is TGCGCCAGCAGCCCACTGACGGGAGGGCTCGTAGATACGCAGTATTTT.

A few counts support this clonotype. The V gene is TRBV20-1, the J gene TRBJ2-7; D not resolved. The ends were cut back, 3 bases at V and 1 base at J, with 10 bases in the middle. The CDR3 loop spans 13 amino acids. CDR1 and CDR2 (germline): DFQATT, SNEGSKA (reference sequence). The CDR3 here is CSASWHISYEQYF. The CDR3 coding sequence is TGCAGTGCTAGTTGGCACATTTCCTACGAGCAGTACTTC.

This clonotype was recorded at least ten times. The rearrangement uses TRBV12-3 or TRBV12-4 and TRBJ2-7, with 8 nucleotides matching TRBD1. The CDR3 has 18 amino acids. The ends lost 8 bases at V and 0 bases at J; junction bases unmatched: 18. The CDR3 loop reads CASSQVHGFGTGSYEQYF. In DNA form, the CDR3 reads TGTGCCAGCTCCCAGGTCCATGGTTTCGGGACAGGCTCCTACGAGCAGTACTTC.

The chain carries TRBV7-9 and TRBJ2-3; D call uncertain. This CDR3 comprises 16 residues. Germline V gives CDR1 SEHNR, CDR2 FQNEAQ (reference sequence). Trimming took off 5 bases at V and 2 bases at J, with 17 bases between the two ends. The CDR3 loop is CASSPPLETPTDTQYF. CDR3 in DNA: TGTGCCAGCAGCCCCCCCCTGGAAACTCCCACAGATACGCAGTATTTT. The full variable domain, with the rest looked up from reference TRBV7-9 and TRBJ2-3, is DTGVSQNPRHKITKRGQNVTFRCDPISEHNRLYWYRQTLGQGPEFLTYFQNEAQLEKSRLLSDRFSAERPKGSFSTLEIQRTEQGDSAMYLCASSPPLETPTDTQYFGPGTRLTVL.

This clonotype was detected many times. The chain links TRBV28 to TRBJ2-1; D possibly corresponds to TRBD2 (5 bases). CDR1 and CDR2 (germline): MDHEN, SYDVKM. Trimming cost V 3 bases and J 5 bases, with 11 bases left between them. This CDR3 is built from 14 residues. The CDR3 nucleotides are TGTGCCAGCAGTTTTGTGGGAGTACACAATGAGCAGTTCTTC. Translation: CASSFVGVHNEQFF.

In regard to this clonotype: A read error may be the cause here, since a much bigger clone is one base away. The rearrangement links TRBV7-8 to TRBJ2-5; possible D gene TRBD1, 6 bases. The germline V gene encodes CDR1 SGHVS and CDR2 FQNEAQ. The CDR3 is 16 amino acids. CDR3 coding DNA: TGTGCCAGCACCGAGTACAGGGTCCCCTCCAAAGAGGCCCAGTACTTC. Its protein is CASTEYRVPSKEAQYF.

This clonotype was observed at least ten times. The rearrangement uses TRBV29-1 and TRBJ2-1; D not resolved. Germline V CDR1 and CDR2: SQVTM, ANQGSEA. V lost 7 bases, J lost 3 bases, and 16 bases lay in between. The CDR3 extends over 14 amino acids. The CDR3 loop reads CSGSTPPVYNEQFF. The CDR3 nucleotides read TGCAGCGGCTCCACGCCGCCCGTCTACAATGAGCAGTTCTTC.

Ten or more counts support this clonotype. CDR3 coding DNA: TGTGCCAGTAGCCCTGGGCCAGGGGACTCCTACGAGCAGTACTTC. This gives the protein CASSPGPGDSYEQYF. The chain uses TRBV19 and TRBJ2-7; tentative D call: TRBD1 (6 bases). This CDR3 has 15 residues. Germline CDR1 and CDR2: LNHDA and SQIVND (reference sequence). Trimming took 6 bases from V and 0 from J, leaving 15 bases between them.

In this sample, this clonotype turned up many times. The chain couples TRBV12-3 or TRBV12-4 to TRBJ1-6; D is unclear. V was pared by 6 bases and J by 7 bases, with 7 bases between. The CDR3 runs to 12 residues. This chain's CDR3 is CASSYPNSPLHF. The CDR3 region has the DNA TGTGCCAGCAGCTACCCCAATTCACCCCTCCACTTT.

This clonotype was picked up many times. The rearrangement uses TRBV12-3 or TRBV12-4 and TRBJ2-2, with TRBD2 matching 9 bases. The CDR3 covers 14 residues. With V trimmed by 8 bases and J by 5 bases, 6 bases remained unmatched. The CDR3 nucleotides read TGTGCCAGCCAACAAACTAGCGGGACCGGGGAGCTGTTTTTT. It codes for CASQQTSGTGELFF.

This clonotype has ten or more counts. The genes are TRBV20-1 and TRBJ2-1; TRBD2 is a possible D gene (5 bases). V gave up 1 base and J gave up 6 bases, with 16 bases separating them. CDR3 size: 15 residues. The germline V gene encodes CDR1 DFQATT and CDR2 SNEGSKA (reference sequence). CDR3 sequence reads: CSARGPLLGGNEQFF. In DNA, the CDR3 is TGCAGTGCTAGAGGACCCCTTTTAGGAGGCAATGAGCAGTTCTTC.

This clonotype was detected ten times or more. The chain combines TRBV19 with TRBJ2-2; maybe TRBD2 (5 bases). V dropped 6 bases and J dropped 5 bases, with 10 bases sitting between them. The germline V gene has CDR1 LNHDA and CDR2 SQIVND (reference sequence). The CDR3 loop spans 13 amino acids. In nucleotides, the CDR3 is TGTGCCAGTAGGGTTACGGGGACCGGGGAGCTGTTTTTT. As protein: CASRVTGTGELFF.

V is TRBV10-3 and J is TRBJ2-3; no definite D call. The CDR3 consists of 13 residues. In germline, CDR1 is ENHRY, CDR2 SYGVKD. V was pared by 8 bases and J by 1 base, with 10 bases between. The CDR3, as DNA: TGTGCCATCTTGTCCGTCGGCACAGATACGCAGTATTTT. Translated, it gives CAILSVGTDTQYF.

This sequence joins TRBV2 and TRBJ2-7; D may be TRBD1 (6 bases). CDR3 length equals 13 residues. Looked up from germline, CDR1 is SNHLY and CDR2 is FYNNEI. V was trimmed by 8 bases and J by 6 bases, leaving 17 bases between them. The chain's CDR3 is CASHRDTHGEQYF. The CDR3 bases are TGTGCCAGCCATCGGGACACCCATGGCGAGCAGTACTTC.

This clonotype was seen at least ten times. The chain employs TRBV7-2 and TRBJ2-5, with D possibly TRBD2 on 6 matching bases. Deletions cut 5 bases from V and 2 bases from J, with 9 bases between. CDR1 SGHTA and CDR2 FQGNSA come from the germline V gene. The CDR3 covers 13 residues. CDR3 sequence reads: CASSPGEQETQYF. CDR3 nucleotide sequence: TGTGCCAGCAGCCCGGGGGAACAAGAGACCCAGTACTTC.

In its sample, this clonotype was seen many times. J is TRBJ2-1 and V is TRBV12-3 or TRBV12-4, with TRBD2 as a possible D gene (6 bases). Trimming shortened V by 0 bases and J by 10 bases, and 13 bases separated the two germline ends. The CDR3 runs 14 residues. In DNA form, the CDR3 reads TGTGCCAGCAGTTTAGCAGGCGCGGGAAGAGAGCAGTTCTTC. Translation gives CASSLAGAGREQFF.

This clonotype was picked up many times. CDR3 region: CSVAGGGEATDTQYF. The CDR3 nucleotides read TGCAGCGTGGCAGGGGGGGGAGAGGCAACAGATACGCAGTATTTT. V gene TRBV29-1 combines with J gene TRBJ2-3; the D gene could be TRBD1 or TRBD2 (7 bases each). Germline V gene lookup returns CDR1 SQVTM and CDR2 ANQGSEA. There are 15 residues in the CDR3. V was pared by 6 bases and J by 3 bases, with 19 bases between.

At least ten counts were recorded for this clonotype. The chain uses TRBV5-1 and TRBJ2-3; TRBD1 matches at 9 bases. The junction had 7 bases not matched to a gene; V was cut back by 4 bases and J by 4 bases. This CDR3 region has 15 residues. Per the germline V gene, CDR1 is SGHRS and CDR2 is YFSETQ. CDR3 sequence (DNA): TGCGCCAGCAGCCTACGGGACAGGGAGGCAGATACGCAGTATTTT. Translated: CASSLRDREADTQYF.

This clonotype was found many times. The chain carries TRBV3-1 and TRBJ1-1; tentative D call: TRBD1 (5 bases). This CDR3 has 13 amino acids. Germline assignment: CDR1 LGHDT and CDR2 YNNKEL (reference sequence). V was clipped by 7 bases and J by 4 bases, with 13 bases between them. CDR3 amino acids: CASIAYGATEAFF. CDR3 nucleotides: TGTGCCAGCATCGCTTATGGGGCCACTGAAGCTTTCTTT.

This clonotype was counted many times. V gene TRBV12-3 or TRBV12-4 combines with J gene TRBJ2-5; either TRBD1 or TRBD2 may fit D (5 bases each). This CDR3 spans 13 amino acids. V was pared by 4 bases and J by 5 bases, with 11 bases between. For the CDR3, the DNA is TGTGCCAGCAGTTCCGGGACGAGGGAGACCCAGTACTTC. This translates into CASSSGTRETQYF.

This clonotype was recorded many times. This chain joins TRBV5-1 and TRBJ2-3, with D tentatively TRBD1 (5 bases). In germline, CDR1 is SGHRS, CDR2 YFSETQ. The V gene lost 5 bases and the J gene lost 3 bases, with 10 bases spanning the gap. CDR3 length equals 13 residues. The CDR3 sequence is CASRQGTTDTQYF. The CDR3 DNA sequence: TGCGCCAGCAGGCAGGGTACGACAGATACGCAGTATTTT. Based on the CDR3 plus reference TRBV5-1 and TRBJ2-3, the full variable domain is KAGVTQTPRYLIKTRGQQVTLSCSPISGHRSVSWYQQTPGQGLQFLFEYFSETQRNKGNFPGRFSGRQFSNSRSEMNVSTLELGDSALYLCASRQGTTDTQYFGPGTRLTVL.

This clonotype was detected many times. The chain has TRBV12-3 or TRBV12-4 and TRBJ2-1, with unresolved D. Between the trimmed V and J ends, which lost 3 bases and 10 bases, there was a span of 7 bases. This CDR3 is 11 amino acids long. The CDR3 region has the DNA TGTGCCAGCAGTTTGATCAGGGAGCAGTTCTTC. As protein: CASSLIREQFF.

This sequence joins TRBV29-1 and TRBJ2-5, with D unclear. V lost 0 bases, J lost 1 base, and 15 bases lay in between. CDR3 size: 16 residues. Germline V gene data show CDR1 as SQVTM and CDR2 as ANQGSEA. The CDR3 nucleotides are TGCAGCGTTGAAGATCGGCCGAACGCCGCCCAAGAGACCCAGTACTTC. The encoded protein is CSVEDRPNAAQETQYF.